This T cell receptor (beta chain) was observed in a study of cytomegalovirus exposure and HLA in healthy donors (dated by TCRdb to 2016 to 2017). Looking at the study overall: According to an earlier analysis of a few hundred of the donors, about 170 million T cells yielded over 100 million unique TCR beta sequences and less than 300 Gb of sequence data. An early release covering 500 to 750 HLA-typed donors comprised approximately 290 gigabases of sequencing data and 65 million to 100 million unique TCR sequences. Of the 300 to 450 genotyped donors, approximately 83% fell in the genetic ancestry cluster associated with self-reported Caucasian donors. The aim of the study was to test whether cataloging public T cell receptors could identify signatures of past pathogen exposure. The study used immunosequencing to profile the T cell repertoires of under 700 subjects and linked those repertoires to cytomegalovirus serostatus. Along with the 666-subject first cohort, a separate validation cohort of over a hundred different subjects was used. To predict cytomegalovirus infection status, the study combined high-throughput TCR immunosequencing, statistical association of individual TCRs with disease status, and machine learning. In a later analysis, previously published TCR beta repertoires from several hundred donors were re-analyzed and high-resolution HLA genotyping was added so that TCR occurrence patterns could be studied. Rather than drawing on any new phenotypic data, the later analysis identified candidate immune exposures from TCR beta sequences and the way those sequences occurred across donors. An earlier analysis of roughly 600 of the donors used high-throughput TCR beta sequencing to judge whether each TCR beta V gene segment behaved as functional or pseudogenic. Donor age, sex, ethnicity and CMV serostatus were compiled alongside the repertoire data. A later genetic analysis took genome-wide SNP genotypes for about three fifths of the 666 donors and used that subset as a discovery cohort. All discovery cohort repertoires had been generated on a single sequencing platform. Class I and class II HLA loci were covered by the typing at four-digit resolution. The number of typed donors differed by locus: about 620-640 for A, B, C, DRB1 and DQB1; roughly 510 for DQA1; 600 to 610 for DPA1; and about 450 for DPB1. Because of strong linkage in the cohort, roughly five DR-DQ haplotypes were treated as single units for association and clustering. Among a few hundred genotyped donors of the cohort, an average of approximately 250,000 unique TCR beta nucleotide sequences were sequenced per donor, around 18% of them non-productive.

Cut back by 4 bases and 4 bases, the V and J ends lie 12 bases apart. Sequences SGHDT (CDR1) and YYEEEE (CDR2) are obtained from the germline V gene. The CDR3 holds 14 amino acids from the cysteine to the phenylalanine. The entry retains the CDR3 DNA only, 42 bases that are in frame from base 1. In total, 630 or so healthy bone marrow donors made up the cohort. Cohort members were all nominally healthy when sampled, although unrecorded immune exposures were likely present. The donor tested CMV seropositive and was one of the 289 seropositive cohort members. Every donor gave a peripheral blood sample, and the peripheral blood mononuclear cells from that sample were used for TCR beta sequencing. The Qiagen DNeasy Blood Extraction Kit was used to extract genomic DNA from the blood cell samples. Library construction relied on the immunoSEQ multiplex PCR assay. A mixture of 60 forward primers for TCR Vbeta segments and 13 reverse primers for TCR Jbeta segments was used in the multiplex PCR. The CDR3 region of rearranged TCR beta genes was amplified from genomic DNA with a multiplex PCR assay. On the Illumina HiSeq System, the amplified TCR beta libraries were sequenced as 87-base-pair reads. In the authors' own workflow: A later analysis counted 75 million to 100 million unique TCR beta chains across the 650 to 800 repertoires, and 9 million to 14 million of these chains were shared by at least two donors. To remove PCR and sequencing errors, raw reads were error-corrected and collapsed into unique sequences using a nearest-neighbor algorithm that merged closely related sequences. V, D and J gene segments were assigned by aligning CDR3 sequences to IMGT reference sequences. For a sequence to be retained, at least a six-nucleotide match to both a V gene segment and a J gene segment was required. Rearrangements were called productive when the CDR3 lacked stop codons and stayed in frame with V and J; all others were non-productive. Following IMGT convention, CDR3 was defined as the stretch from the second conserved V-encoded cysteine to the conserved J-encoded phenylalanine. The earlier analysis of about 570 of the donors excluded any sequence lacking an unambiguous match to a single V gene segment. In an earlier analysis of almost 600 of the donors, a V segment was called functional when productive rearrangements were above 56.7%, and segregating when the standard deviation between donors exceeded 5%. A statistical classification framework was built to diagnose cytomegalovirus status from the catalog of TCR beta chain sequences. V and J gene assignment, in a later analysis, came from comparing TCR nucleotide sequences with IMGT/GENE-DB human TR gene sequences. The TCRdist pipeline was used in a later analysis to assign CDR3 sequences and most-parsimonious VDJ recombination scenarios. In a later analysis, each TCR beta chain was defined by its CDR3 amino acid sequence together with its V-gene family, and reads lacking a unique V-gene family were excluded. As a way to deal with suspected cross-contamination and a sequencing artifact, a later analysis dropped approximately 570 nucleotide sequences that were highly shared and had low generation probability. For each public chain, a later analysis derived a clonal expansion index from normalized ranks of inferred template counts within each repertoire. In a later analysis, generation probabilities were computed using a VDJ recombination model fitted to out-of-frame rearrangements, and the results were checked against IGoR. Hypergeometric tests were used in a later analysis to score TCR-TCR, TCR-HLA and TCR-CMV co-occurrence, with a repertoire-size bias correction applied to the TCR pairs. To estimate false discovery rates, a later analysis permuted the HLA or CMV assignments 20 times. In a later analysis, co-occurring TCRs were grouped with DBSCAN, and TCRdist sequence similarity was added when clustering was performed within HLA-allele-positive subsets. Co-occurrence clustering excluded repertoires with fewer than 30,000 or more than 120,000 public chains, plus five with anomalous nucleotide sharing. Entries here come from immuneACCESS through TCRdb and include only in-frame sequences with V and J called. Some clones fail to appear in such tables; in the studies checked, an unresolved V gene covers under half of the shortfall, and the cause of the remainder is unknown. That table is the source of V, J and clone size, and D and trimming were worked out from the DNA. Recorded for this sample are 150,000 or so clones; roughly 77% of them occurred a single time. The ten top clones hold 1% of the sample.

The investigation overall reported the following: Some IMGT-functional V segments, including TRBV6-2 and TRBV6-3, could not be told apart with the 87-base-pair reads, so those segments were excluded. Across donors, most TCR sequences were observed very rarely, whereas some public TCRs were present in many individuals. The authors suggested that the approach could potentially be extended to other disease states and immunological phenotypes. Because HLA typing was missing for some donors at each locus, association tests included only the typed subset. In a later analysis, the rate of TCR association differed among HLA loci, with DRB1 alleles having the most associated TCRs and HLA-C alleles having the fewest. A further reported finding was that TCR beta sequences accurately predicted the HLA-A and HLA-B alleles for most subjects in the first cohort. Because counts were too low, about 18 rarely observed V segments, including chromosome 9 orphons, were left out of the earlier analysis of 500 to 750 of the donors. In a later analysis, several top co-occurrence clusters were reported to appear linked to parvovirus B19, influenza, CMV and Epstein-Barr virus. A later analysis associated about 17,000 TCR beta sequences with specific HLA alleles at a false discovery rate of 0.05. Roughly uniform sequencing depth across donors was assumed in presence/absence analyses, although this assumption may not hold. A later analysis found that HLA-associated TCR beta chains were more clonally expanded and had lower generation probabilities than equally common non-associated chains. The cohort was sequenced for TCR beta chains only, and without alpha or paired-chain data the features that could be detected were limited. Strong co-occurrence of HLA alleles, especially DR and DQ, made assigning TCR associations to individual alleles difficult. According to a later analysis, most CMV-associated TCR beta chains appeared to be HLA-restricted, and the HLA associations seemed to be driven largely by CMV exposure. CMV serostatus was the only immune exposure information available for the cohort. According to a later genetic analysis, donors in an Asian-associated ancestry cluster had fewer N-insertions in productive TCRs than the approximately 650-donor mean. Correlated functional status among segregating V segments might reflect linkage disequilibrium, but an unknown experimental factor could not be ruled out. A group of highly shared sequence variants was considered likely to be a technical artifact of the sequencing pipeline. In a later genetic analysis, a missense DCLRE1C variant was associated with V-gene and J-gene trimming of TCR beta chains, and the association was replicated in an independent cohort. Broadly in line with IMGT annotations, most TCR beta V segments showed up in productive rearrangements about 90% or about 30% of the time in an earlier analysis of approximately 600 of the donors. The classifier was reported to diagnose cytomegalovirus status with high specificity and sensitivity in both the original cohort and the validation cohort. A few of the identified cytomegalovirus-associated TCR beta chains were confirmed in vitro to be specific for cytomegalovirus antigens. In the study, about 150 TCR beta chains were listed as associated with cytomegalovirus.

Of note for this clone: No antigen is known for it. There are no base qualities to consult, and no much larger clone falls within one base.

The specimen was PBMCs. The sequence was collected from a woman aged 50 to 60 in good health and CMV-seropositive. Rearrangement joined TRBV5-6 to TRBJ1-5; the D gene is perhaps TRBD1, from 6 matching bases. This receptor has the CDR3 CASSQRGGNQPQHF. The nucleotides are TGTGCCAGCAGCCAGAGGGGGGGGAATCAGCCCCAGCATTTT.